These T cell receptor beta chains were read from a single sample in a study of CD8+CD57+ T cells in acquired aplastic anemia. TCRdb reprocessed the reads with MiXCR, giving one entry per CDR3 protein. The profile shows about 110,000 distinct CDR3 sequences, less than 65% of them singletons. Input material: sorted CD4+, CD8+, or CD8+CD57+ T cells (not recorded which) from PBMCs. The receptors originated from a human donor in good health, serving as a control. Both conserved end residues are part of each CDR3. The D gene is left open where the match is weak. The listing skips clone size in some rows; elsewhere it reads once, few, many or a size class.

CASSPPGDSPLHF,TGTGCCAGCAGCCCCCCAGGGGATTCACCCCTCCACTTT,many,.,TRBV2,TRBJ1-6
CASSYRTVGELFF,TGTGCCAGCAGCTACAGGACGGTCGGGGAGCTGTTTTTT,.,.,TRBV7-8,TRBJ2-2
CAMGDTNSGNTIYF,TGTGCCATGGGGGACACCAACTCTGGAAACACCATATATTTT,many,.,TRBV2,TRBJ1-3
CASIPGTGNQPLHF,TGTGCCAGCATCCCAGGGACAGGGAATCAGCCCCTCCACTTT,.,TRBD1,TRBV25-1,TRBJ1-6
CASPPVGHTEAFF,TGTGCCAGCCCCCCTGTGGGACACACTGAAGCTTTCTTT,many,.,TRBV2,TRBJ1-1
CASSLVSGGTEAFF,TGTGCCAGCAGTTTGGTTAGCGGGGGAACTGAAGCTTTCTTT,few,.,TRBV12-3/TRBV12-4,TRBJ1-1
CASSISQGSNSPLHF,TGTGCCAGTAGTATATCGCAGGGATCAAATTCACCCCTCCACTTT,.,.,TRBV19,TRBJ1-6
CATSDPGDATNEQFF,TGTGCCACCAGTGATCCAGGGGATGCAACTAATGAGCAGTTCTTC,.,.,TRBV24-1,TRBJ2-1
CATSDPGTAVGETQYF,TGTGCCACCAGTGACCCCGGGACGGCGGTTGGGGAGACCCAGTACTTC,few,.,TRBV24-1,TRBJ2-5
CASRGQGGLGAEQYF,TGCGCCAGCAGAGGACAGGGTGGCCTTGGTGCCGAGCAGTACTTC,.,TRBD1,TRBV10-2,TRBJ2-7
CATSGTPNTGELFF,TGTGCCACCAGCGGGACTCCGAACACCGGGGAGCTGTTTTTT,few,.,TRBV15,TRBJ2-2
CASSTDRTNSPLHF,TGTGCCAGCAGTACGGACAGGACTAATTCACCCCTCCACTTT,.,TRBD1,TRBV6-1,TRBJ1-6
CASSLGLSGANVLTF,TGTGCCAGCAGCCTCGGGCTCTCTGGGGCCAACGTCCTGACTTTC,.,.,TRBV2,TRBJ2-6
CASRSPSLNTEAFF,TGTGCCAGCAGGTCCCCCAGTCTGAACACTGAAGCTTTCTTT,many,.,TRBV28,TRBJ1-1
CSVDRQGYGYTF,TGCAGCGTTGACCGGCAGGGATATGGCTACACCTTC,.,.,TRBV29-1,TRBJ1-2
CASSISSYNEQFF,TGTGCCAGTAGTATTTCGAGTTACAATGAGCAGTTCTTC,few,.,TRBV19,TRBJ2-1
CASSESRVGTDTQYF,TGCGCCAGCAGTGAGTCCAGGGTAGGCACAGATACGCAGTATTTT,.,.,TRBV10-1,TRBJ2-3
CASSDTGEQFF,TGCGCCAGCAGTGACACAGGTGAGCAGTTCTTC,once,.,TRBV10-2,TRBJ2-1
CASSQEFRTGSHEQYF,TGCGCCAGCAGCCAAGAGTTTCGGACAGGGTCCCACGAGCAGTACTTC,many,TRBD1,TRBV4-3,TRBJ2-7
CASIKGPNKNIQYF,TGCGCCAGCATTAAAGGGCCCAACAAAAACATTCAGTACTTC,many,.,TRBV10-1,TRBJ2-4
CASSSGQGAYDTGELFF,TGTGCCAGCAGTTCAGGACAGGGGGCATACGACACCGGGGAGCTGTTTTTT,.,TRBD1,TRBV6-2/TRBV6-3,TRBJ2-2
CSGKLQGRGDEAFF,TGCAGCGGGAAACTACAGGGAAGGGGCGATGAAGCTTTCTTT,.,.,TRBV29-1,TRBJ1-1
CASSQGGADEQYF,TGCGCCAGCAGCCAAGGGGGGGCGGACGAGCAGTACTTC,many,.,TRBV4-3,TRBJ2-7
CASPRGAPTYEQYF,TGTGCCAGCCCGCGGGGGGCGCCTACCTACGAGCAGTACTTC,.,TRBD2,TRBV10-3,TRBJ2-7
CASSPRDGPNSPLHF,TGTGCCAGCTCACCAAGGGACGGACCTAATTCACCCCTCCACTTT,once,.,TRBV2,TRBJ1-6
CASSTQVNYGYTF,TGTGCCAGTAGTACACAGGTTAACTATGGCTACACCTTC,few,.,TRBV19,TRBJ1-2
CASSIDRAVGYTF,TGTGCCAGTAGTATCGACAGGGCGGTCGGCTACACCTTC,.,TRBD1,TRBV19,TRBJ1-2
CATSRTGDNSPLHF,TGTGCCACCAGCAGGACAGGGGATAATTCACCCCTCCACTTT,.,TRBD1,TRBV15,TRBJ1-6
CSASVSEIYGYTF,TGCAGTGCTAGCGTGTCAGAGATCTATGGCTACACCTTC,.,.,TRBV20-1,TRBJ1-2
CASSYLRDRGSYEQYF,TGTGCCAGCAGTTACCTCCGGGACAGGGGCTCCTACGAGCAGTACTTC,.,TRBD1,TRBV6-5,TRBJ2-7
CASSLGLYNSPLHF,TGCGCCAGCAGCTTGGGACTATATAATTCACCCCTCCACTTT,many,.,TRBV5-1,TRBJ1-6
CASSEGYSNYGYTF,TGTGCCAGCAGTGAAGGATATTCAAACTATGGCTACACCTTC,.,.,TRBV2,TRBJ1-2
CASSLTPMRERLERTEAFF,TGTGCCAGCAGTTTAACCCCTATGAGGGAAAGATTGGAGAGAACTGAAGCTTTCTTT,.,.,TRBV12-3/TRBV12-4,TRBJ1-1
CASSDEAGSRAFF,TGTGCCAGCAGTGACGAGGCGGGGTCGAGAGCTTTCTTT,.,.,TRBV2,TRBJ1-1
CSVFFYSYTF,TGCAGCGTTTTTTTCTATAGCTACACCTTC,once,.,TRBV29-1,TRBJ1-2
CASTRDTSETQYF,TGTGCCAGCACACGGGACACATCAGAGACCCAGTACTTC,.,.,TRBV12-3/TRBV12-4,TRBJ2-5
CASGQGYGYTF,TGTGCTAGTGGTCAGGGTTATGGCTACACCTTC,.,.,TRBV12-5,TRBJ1-2
CASSMDWDSHTVQYF,TGCGCCAGCAGCATGGACTGGGACAGTCATACGGTGCAGTACTTC,once,TRBD1,TRBV5-1,TRBJ2-7
CASSLGGGYEQYF,TGTGCCAGCAGCTTAGGCGGGGGGTACGAGCAGTACTTC,.,TRBD2,TRBV7-6,TRBJ2-7
CASSLRPDLEQYF,TGTGCCAGCAGCTTGAGGCCAGATCTAGAGCAGTACTTC,.,.,TRBV5-3,TRBJ2-7
CASSLDNTGELFF,TGTGCCAGCAGCTTAGATAACACCGGGGAGCTGTTTTTT,.,.,TRBV7-2,TRBJ2-2
CSVETGTGGADTQYF,TGCAGCGTCGAGACCGGGACCGGGGGGGCAGATACGCAGTATTTT,.,TRBD2,TRBV29-1,TRBJ2-3
CASRKLGQGAVGNQPQHF,TGTGCCAGCAGGAAACTGGGACAGGGGGCAGTTGGGAATCAGCCCCAGCATTTT,many,TRBD1,TRBV6-1,TRBJ1-5
CASIHQWTDRSGGYTF,TGTGCCAGCATTCACCAGTGGACGGACCGATCGGGGGGCTACACCTTC,many,.,TRBV6-1,TRBJ1-2
CASRGTPGGGKLFF,TGCGCCAGCAGGGGGACACCTGGTGGGGGAAAACTGTTTTTT,.,.,TRBV10-2,TRBJ1-4
CASFYHNEQFF,TGTGCCAGCTTTTATCACAATGAGCAGTTCTTC,many,.,TRBV12-3/TRBV12-4,TRBJ2-1
CASSAAGGADTQYF,TGTGCCAGCAGTGCGGCGGGGGGGGCAGATACGCAGTATTTT,few,TRBD2,TRBV6-4,TRBJ2-3
CASSFLHDSQETQYF,TGTGCCAGCAGCTTCCTACACGACAGCCAAGAGACCCAGTACTTC,many,.,TRBV7-9,TRBJ2-5
CAWIQAGTNEQFF,TGTGCCTGGATACAAGCGGGGACCAATGAGCAGTTCTTC,few,TRBD2,TRBV30,TRBJ2-1
CASIYQDRFSGELFF,TGTGCCAGCATTTACCAGGACAGGTTCTCCGGGGAGCTGTTTTTT,.,TRBD1,TRBV2,TRBJ2-2
CAWSNGPQPQHF,TGTGCCTGGAGTAATGGGCCTCAGCCCCAGCATTTT,many,.,TRBV30,TRBJ1-5
CASSDLSRGRVSETQYF,TGTGCCAGCAGTGACTTGAGTCGGGGGCGCGTCTCAGAGACCCAGTACTTC,few,.,TRBV25-1,TRBJ2-5
CASSREGTDTQYF,TGTGCCAGTTCCAGGGAGGGCACAGATACGCAGTATTTT,.,.,TRBV19,TRBJ2-3